These T cell receptor beta chains were read from a single sample in a study of blood T cell repertoires in COVID-19. Here immunoSEQ multiplex PCR was the method, and the copy in TCRdb shows in-frame clones only, minus some. Here the sample spans roughly 86,000 clones, 70% to 85% being singletons. The sample was peripheral blood. These receptors originate from a woman at least 80 years old with COVID-19, enrolled during active disease. CDR3s include the opening cysteine and the closing phenylalanine or tryptophan. The order of the fields is clone size, J gene, V gene, D gene, CDR3 protein, CDR3 DNA. D genes are given only for firm matches. Some rows have no size entry. The others give once, few or many, or a class for an expanded clone.

abundance: .; j_gene: TRBJ2-2; v_gene: TRBV5-1; d_gene: TRBD1; CDR3aa: CASSGQQGSTGELFF; CDR3nt: TGCGCCAGCAGTGGGCAACAGGGGAGCACCGGGGAGCTGTTTTTT
abundance: .; j_gene: TRBJ2-5; v_gene: TRBV7-9; d_gene: .; CDR3aa: CASSLARGQGGETQYF; CDR3nt: TGTGCCAGCAGCTTAGCTCGTGGTCAGGGAGGCGAGACCCAGTACTTC
abundance: .; j_gene: TRBJ1-2; v_gene: TRBV2; d_gene: TRBD1; CDR3aa: CARTFGTGGYGYTF; CDR3nt: TGTGCCAGGACTTTTGGGACAGGGGGCTATGGCTACACCTTC
abundance: .; j_gene: TRBJ2-7; v_gene: TRBV5-1; d_gene: TRBD1; CDR3aa: CASRSWDRGSYEQYF; CDR3nt: TGCGCCAGCAGATCGTGGGACAGGGGGTCCTACGAGCAGTACTTC
abundance: few; j_gene: TRBJ2-7; v_gene: TRBV7-3; d_gene: .; CDR3aa: CASSPQSGNLYEQYF; CDR3nt: TGTGCCAGCAGCCCTCAGAGCGGAAACCTCTACGAGCAGTACTTC
abundance: once; j_gene: TRBJ1-5; v_gene: TRBV5-1; d_gene: .; CDR3aa: CASSLEPHGNQPQHF; CDR3nt: TGCGCCAGCAGCTTGGAGCCCCACGGGAATCAGCCCCAGCATTTT
abundance: few; j_gene: TRBJ1-5; v_gene: TRBV19; d_gene: .; CDR3aa: CASSIRNQPQHF; CDR3nt: TGTGCCAGTAGTATACGGAATCAGCCCCAGCATTTT
abundance: .; j_gene: TRBJ1-3; v_gene: TRBV4-3; d_gene: .; CDR3aa: CASSQGGLSGNTIYF; CDR3nt: TGCGCCAGCAGCCAAGGAGGCCTCTCTGGAAACACCATATATTTT
abundance: .; j_gene: TRBJ2-5; v_gene: TRBV11-1; d_gene: TRBD1; CDR3aa: CASNRPDRLGSTQYF; CDR3nt: TGTGCCAGCAACCGACCGGACAGGCTGGGTAGTACCCAGTACTTC
abundance: .; j_gene: TRBJ1-2; v_gene: TRBV3-1/TRBV3-2; d_gene: .; CDR3aa: CASSPTGVSYGYTF; CDR3nt: TGTGCCAGCAGCCCAACCGGGGTATCCTATGGCTACACCTTC
abundance: .; j_gene: TRBJ2-2; v_gene: TRBV10-3; d_gene: TRBD1; CDR3aa: CAISGTGGTGELFF; CDR3nt: TGTGCCATCAGCGGGACAGGGGGTACCGGGGAGCTGTTTTTT
abundance: .; j_gene: TRBJ2-1; v_gene: TRBV5-1; d_gene: .; CDR3aa: CASSPDMSSYNEQFF; CDR3nt: TGCGCCAGCAGCCCAGACATGAGCTCCTACAATGAGCAGTTCTTC
abundance: .; j_gene: TRBJ2-6; v_gene: TRBV24-1; d_gene: .; CDR3aa: CATSERGSGANVLTF; CDR3nt: TGTGCCACCAGTGAGAGGGGGTCCGGGGCCAACGTCCTGACTTTC
abundance: once; j_gene: TRBJ2-5; v_gene: TRBV7-3; d_gene: TRBD1; CDR3aa: CASSQGQGETQYF; CDR3nt: TGTGCCAGCAGCCAGGGACAGGGAGAGACCCAGTACTTC
abundance: .; j_gene: TRBJ1-5; v_gene: TRBV12-2; d_gene: .; CDR3aa: CASRLAGVGEESNQPQHF; CDR3nt: TGTGCAAGTCGCTTAGCGGGGGTGGGGGAGGAGAGCAATCAGCCCCAGCATTTT
abundance: .; j_gene: TRBJ1-6; v_gene: TRBV28; d_gene: TRBD1; CDR3aa: CASGLLGTGYNSPLHF; CDR3nt: TGTGCCAGCGGCCTCCTCGGGACAGGGTATAATTCACCCCTCCACTTT
abundance: .; j_gene: TRBJ2-5; v_gene: TRBV5-6; d_gene: .; CDR3aa: CASSLAGFLGETQYF; CDR3nt: TGTGCCAGCAGCTTAGCAGGGTTTCTGGGTGAGACCCAGTACTTC
abundance: once; j_gene: TRBJ1-1; v_gene: TRBV18; d_gene: .; CDR3aa: CASSPLEAMNTEAFF; CDR3nt: TGTGCCAGCTCACCACTTGAGGCAATGAACACTGAAGCTTTCTTT
abundance: .; j_gene: TRBJ2-7; v_gene: TRBV28; d_gene: .; CDR3aa: CASSFPTRHVYEQYF; CDR3nt: TGTGCCAGCAGTTTCCCCACGCGTCACGTCTACGAGCAGTACTTC
abundance: .; j_gene: TRBJ1-4; v_gene: TRBV28; d_gene: TRBD1; CDR3aa: CAILDRVFEKLFF; CDR3nt: TGTGCCATTTTAGACAGGGTATTCGAAAAACTGTTTTTT
abundance: once; j_gene: TRBJ1-2; v_gene: TRBV28; d_gene: .; CDR3aa: CASRTDTEGGYTF; CDR3nt: TGTGCCAGCAGGACGGACACTGAAGGCGGCTACACCTTC
abundance: once; j_gene: TRBJ2-1; v_gene: TRBV18; d_gene: TRBD1; CDR3aa: CASSPAPGQGANEQFF; CDR3nt: TGTGCCAGCTCACCAGCCCCGGGACAGGGGGCAAATGAGCAGTTCTTC
abundance: .; j_gene: TRBJ1-1; v_gene: TRBV6-6; d_gene: TRBD1; CDR3aa: CASRRQGGTEAFF; CDR3nt: TGTGCCAGCAGACGACAGGGCGGAACTGAAGCTTTCTTT
abundance: .; j_gene: TRBJ2-5; v_gene: TRBV18; d_gene: .; CDR3aa: CASSPTPQKTQYF; CDR3nt: TGTGCCAGCTCGCCAACCCCTCAGAAGACCCAGTACTTC
abundance: .; j_gene: TRBJ2-1; v_gene: TRBV7-3; d_gene: .; CDR3aa: CASSLSGILNEQFF; CDR3nt: TGTGCCAGCAGCTTAAGCGGGATACTCAATGAGCAGTTCTTC
abundance: .; j_gene: TRBJ2-7; v_gene: TRBV7-9; d_gene: .; CDR3aa: CASSPTAPGEQYF; CDR3nt: TGTGCCAGCTCCCCGACGGCCCCGGGCGAGCAGTACTTC
abundance: .; j_gene: TRBJ2-7; v_gene: TRBV19; d_gene: TRBD2; CDR3aa: CASSTSGSDYEQYF; CDR3nt: TGTGCCAGTAGTACTAGCGGGAGTGACTACGAGCAGTACTTC
abundance: .; j_gene: TRBJ2-1; v_gene: TRBV5-1; d_gene: .; CDR3aa: CASSLAVATYNEQFF; CDR3nt: TGCGCCAGCAGCTTGGCCGTAGCAACCTACAATGAGCAGTTCTTC
abundance: .; j_gene: TRBJ2-7; v_gene: TRBV23-1; d_gene: TRBD1; CDR3aa: CASSPRDREQYF; CDR3nt: TGCGCCAGCAGTCCCCGGGACAGGGAGCAGTACTTC
abundance: once; j_gene: TRBJ2-1; v_gene: TRBV7-3; d_gene: TRBD1; CDR3aa: CASSLRDRVSHNEQFF; CDR3nt: TGTGCCAGCAGCTTAAGGGACAGGGTTTCCCACAATGAGCAGTTCTTC
abundance: .; j_gene: TRBJ2-7; v_gene: TRBV6-4; d_gene: .; CDR3aa: CASSRIYYEQYF; CDR3nt: TGTGCCAGTTCGCGGATCTACTACGAGCAGTACTTC
abundance: .; j_gene: TRBJ1-2; v_gene: TRBV28; d_gene: .; CDR3aa: CASSRQGRPLYGYTF; CDR3nt: TGTGCCAGCAGTAGGCAGGGGCGACCCCTCTATGGCTACACCTTC
abundance: .; j_gene: TRBJ1-2; v_gene: TRBV18; d_gene: .; CDR3aa: CASSPIHRNYGYTF; CDR3nt: TGTGCCAGCTCACCCATACACAGGAACTATGGCTACACCTTC
abundance: once; j_gene: TRBJ2-5; v_gene: TRBV29-1; d_gene: TRBD2; CDR3aa: CSVELAGGQETQYF; CDR3nt: TGCAGCGTTGAACTAGCGGGAGGGCAAGAGACCCAGTACTTC
abundance: many; j_gene: TRBJ2-7; v_gene: TRBV4-2; d_gene: TRBD1; CDR3aa: CASSPTGGRDEQYF; CDR3nt: TGTGCCAGCAGCCCCACAGGGGGCAGAGACGAGCAGTACTTC
abundance: few; j_gene: TRBJ2-7; v_gene: TRBV4-2; d_gene: .; CDR3aa: CASSQDPGKHSEQYF; CDR3nt: TGTGCCAGCAGCCAAGATCCCGGGAAGCACTCCGAGCAGTACTTC